This TCR beta chain was retrieved from a study of blood T cell repertoires in COVID-19. Looking at the study overall: The United States, Italy and Spain provided the acute and convalescent COVID-19 samples. T cells, B-cell-depleted T cells, or PBMCs provided the cDNA or gDNA that served as material.

Germline V lookup: CDR1 LNHDA, CDR2 SQIVND (reference sequence). The germline V and J ends were trimmed by 5 bases and 14 bases, with 34 bases remaining between them. This CDR3 contains 19 residues. The repertoire was sequenced with immunoSEQ multiplex PCR; TCRdb's copy has only in-frame clones and lacks some. The data contain about 670,000 clones, approximately 90% of them singletons. This rearrangement joins TRBV19 to TRBJ1-6; possible D gene TRBD1, 6 bases. Sequenced: peripheral blood. The sequence derives from a young woman with acute or convalescent COVID-19. CDR3 region: CASSLVQGGPGVEGFTLHF. CDR3 DNA sequence: TGTGCCAGTAGTCTAGTACAGGGTGGTCCCGGTGTAGAGGGTTTCACCCTCCACTTT. Full variable domain (outside the CDR3, taken from reference TRBV19 and TRBJ1-6): DGGITQSPKYLFRKEGQNVTLSCEQNLNHDAMYWYRQDPGQGLRLIYYSQIVNDFQKGDIAEGYSVSREKKESFPLTVTSAQKNPTAFYLCASSLVQGGPGVEGFTLHFGNGTRLTVT.